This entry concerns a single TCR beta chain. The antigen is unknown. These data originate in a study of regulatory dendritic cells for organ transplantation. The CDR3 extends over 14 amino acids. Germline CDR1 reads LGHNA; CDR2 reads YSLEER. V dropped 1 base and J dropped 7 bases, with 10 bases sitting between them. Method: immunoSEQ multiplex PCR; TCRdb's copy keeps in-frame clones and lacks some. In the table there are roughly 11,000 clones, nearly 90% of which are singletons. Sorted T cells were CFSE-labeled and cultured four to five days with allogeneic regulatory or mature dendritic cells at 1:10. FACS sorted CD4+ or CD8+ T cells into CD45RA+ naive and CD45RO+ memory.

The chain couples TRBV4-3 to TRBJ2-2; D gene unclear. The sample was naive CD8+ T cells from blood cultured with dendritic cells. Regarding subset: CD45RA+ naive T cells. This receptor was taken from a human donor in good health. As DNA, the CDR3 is TGCGCCAGCAGCCAAGGGTCTAGTCGCGGGGAGCTGTTTTTT. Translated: CASSQGSSRGELFF.